The 21 T cell receptor beta chains in this list originate from one sample, sequenced in a study of T cell responses to AZD1222 COVID-19 vaccine. Using immunoSEQ multiplex PCR, the repertoire was profiled, and TCRdb retains in-frame clones only, with some absent. This table has roughly 58,000 clones, about 85% appearing once. The sample consisted of peripheral blood, taken on day 0 of MenACWY control vaccination. These receptors all stem from an adult in good health.

This clone was found a few times. This rearrangement joins TRBV28 to TRBJ1-4; D uncertain. CDR3 length: 13 residues. Germline loops: CDR1 MDHEN, CDR2 SYDVKM. Trimming left V 8 bases short and J 4 bases short, with 11 bases between. CDR3 loop: CASGEAFNEKLFF. The CDR3 DNA sequence: TGTGCCAGCGGTGAAGCGTTTAATGAAAAACTGTTTTTT.

The chain's CDR3 is CASSDYQINEQYF. CDR3 in DNA: TGTGCCAGCAGCGACTACCAGATTAACGAGCAGTACTTC. The gene calls are TRBV2 and TRBJ2-7; possibly TRBD2 for D (5 bases). Trimming stripped 6 bases from V and 5 bases from J, with 14 bases between. The V gene's germline CDR1 is SNHLY and CDR2 FYNNEI. This CDR3 has 13 residues.

CDR3 DNA sequence: TGTGCCAGCAGTGGGGGAACAACTAATGAAAAACTGTTTTTT. It specifies CASSGGTTNEKLFF. The rearrangement uses TRBV2 and TRBJ1-4, with D hard to call. The germline CDR1 and CDR2 sequences are SNHLY and FYNNEI. CDR3 length: 14 amino acids. V lost 4 bases to trimming and J lost 0 bases, with 6 bases between them.

The rearrangement links TRBV6-5 to TRBJ2-1; tentative D call: TRBD2 (5 bases). The CDR3 totals 14 residues. V lost 7 bases to trimming and J lost 4 bases, with 14 bases between them. The V gene's germline CDR1 is MNHEY and CDR2 SVGAGI. The CDR3 is CASTSGSGYNEQFF. In DNA form, the CDR3 reads TGTGCCAGCACGTCGGGGTCCGGTTACAATGAGCAGTTCTTC.

The genes are TRBV9 and TRBJ2-1, with 8 nucleotides matching TRBD2. Germline values: CDR1 SGDLS, CDR2 YYNGEE. Trimming took 4 bases from V and 4 from J; bases not matched to a gene: 7. The CDR3 extends over 15 amino acids. The CDR3: CASSTSGSSYNEQFF. The CDR3 DNA is TGTGCCAGCAGCACAAGCGGGAGTTCGTACAATGAGCAGTTCTTC.

The chain uses TRBV6-5 and TRBJ1-2, with D perhaps matching TRBD1 (5 bases). The CDR3 is made up of 15 amino acids. Germline CDR1 reads MNHEY; CDR2 reads SVGAGI. The V and J ends lost 5 bases and 6 bases respectively, with 19 bases between them. The CDR3 coding sequence is TGTGCCAGCAGTCAACGAACTGGGACCGCGGATGGCTACACCTTC. This sequence encodes CASSQRTGTADGYTF.

The V gene is TRBV7-9, the J gene TRBJ1-1; D remains unclear. V was clipped by 4 bases and J by 2 bases, with 17 bases between them. CDR3 length: 16 amino acids. CDR1 SEHNR and CDR2 FQNEAQ come from the germline V gene (reference sequence). CDR3 amino acids: CASSSRGLGLNTEAFF. The CDR3 DNA is TGTGCCAGCAGCTCACGCGGACTAGGCCTAAACACTGAAGCTTTCTTT.

The chain employs TRBV5-6 and TRBJ2-1; 9 bases map to TRBD2. The CDR3 extends over 18 amino acids. Germline CDR1 SGHDT, CDR2 YYEEEE. J lost 2 bases, V lost 5 bases, and 14 bases had no gene match. The chain's CDR3 is CASRLYGLALTAYNEQFF. CDR3 coding DNA: TGTGCCAGCAGACTTTATGGACTAGCGTTGACCGCCTACAATGAGCAGTTCTTC. Looking up the rest from reference TRBV5-6 and TRBJ2-1 gives the full variable domain: DAGVTQSPTHLIKTRGQQVTLRCSPKSGHDTVSWYQQALGQGPQFIFQYYEEEERQRGNFPDRFSGHQFPNYSSELNVNALLLGDSALYLCASRLYGLALTAYNEQFFGPGTRLTVL.

The rearrangement joins TRBV28 to TRBJ2-3; the match to TRBD1 covers 10 bases. The germline V gene encodes CDR1 MDHEN and CDR2 SYDVKM. The CDR3 totals 17 residues. The trim removed 3 bases at V and 4 bases at J, leaving 10 bases unmatched. The DNA of the CDR3 is TGTGCCAGCAGTTTTAGGGGCCGGGACAGGGGCGCAGATACGCAGTATTTT. It is translated as CASSFRGRDRGADTQYF.

The chain has TRBV2 and TRBJ1-2, with no clear D. CDR3 length equals 10 residues. Germline CDR1 SNHLY, CDR2 FYNNEI. The germline V and J ends were trimmed by 8 bases and 4 bases, with 5 bases remaining between them. CDR3 DNA: TGTGCCAGCCGGGCCTATGGCTACACCTTC. Translating it yields CASRAYGYTF.

The sample holds one count of this clone. The rearrangement uses TRBV6-5 and TRBJ2-7; TRBD1 agrees at 9 bases. Per the germline V gene, CDR1 is MNHEY and CDR2 is SVGAGI. There are 14 residues in the CDR3. After removal of 6 bases from V and 2 bases from J, the junction contained 5 bases not matched to a gene. The CDR3 reads CASSSGQGPYEQYF. The CDR3 DNA sequence: TGTGCCAGCAGCTCGGGACAGGGACCCTACGAGCAGTACTTC.

This clone was seen only once. V is TRBV6-6 and J is TRBJ1-2; D might be TRBD1 (5 bases). The CDR3 has 11 amino acids. Deletions cut 9 bases from V and 6 bases from J, with 11 bases between. Germline lookup yields CDR1 MNHNY and CDR2 SVGAGI (reference sequence). For the CDR3, the DNA is TGTGCCAGTAGGGGCGCCGATGGCTACACCTTC. This translates into CASRGADGYTF.

The gene calls are TRBV6-6 and TRBJ1-5; a weak D match, TRBD1 (6 bases). Between the trimmed V and J ends, which lost 5 bases and 1 base, there was a span of 15 bases. Germline loops: CDR1 MNHNY, CDR2 SVGAGI (reference sequence). The CDR3 extends over 16 amino acids. Here the CDR3 reads CASSRTGLISNQPQHF. CDR3 nucleotides: TGTGCCAGCAGTCGAACAGGGTTAATAAGCAATCAGCCCCAGCATTTT.

The V and J genes are TRBV27 and TRBJ2-7; no firm D call. This CDR3 spans 14 amino acids. Deletions cut 2 bases from V and 3 bases from J, with 11 bases between. From germline, CDR1 is MNHEY and CDR2 SMNVEV (reference sequence). The DNA of the CDR3 is TGTGCCAGCAGTTTAGTAGGGTCGGACTACGAGCAGTACTTC. Translation gives CASSLVGSDYEQYF.

This clone was counted at least ten times. The rearrangement joins TRBV7-2 to TRBJ2-1; 7 nucleotides match TRBD2. Per the germline V gene, CDR1 is SGHTA and CDR2 is FQGNSA. CDR3 length: 15 amino acids. J gave up 9 bases and V 5 bases, and 13 bases lay outside the gene matches. The CDR3 DNA reads TGTGCCAGCAGCCCAGGTGGGGGGGTGAAGGGTGAGCAGTTCTTC. Translation gives CASSPGGGVKGEQFF. Combining the CDR3 with reference TRBV7-2 and TRBJ2-1 gives the whole variable domain GAGVSQSPSNKVTEKGKDVELRCDPISGHTALYWYRQSLGQGLEFLIYFQGNSAPDKSGLPSDRFSAERTGGSVSTLTIQRTQQEDSAVYLCASSPGGGVKGEQFFGPGTRLTVL.

This sequence joins TRBV3-1 (or the pseudogene TRBV3-2) and TRBJ2-3; the D is unclear. Trimming pared 4 bases from V and 8 bases from J, leaving 7 bases between. This CDR3 has 11 residues. Germline CDR1 is LGHDT and CDR2 is YNNKEL (reference sequence). The CDR3 sequence: CASSRGGTQYF. CDR3 in DNA: TGTGCCAGCAGCCGGGGTGGTACGCAGTATTTT.

The chain carries TRBV6-5 and TRBJ1-1, with 8 bases that match TRBD1. V shed 5 bases and J 3 bases; nucleotides not matched to a gene: 2. Germline V gene sequence: CDR1 MNHEY, CDR2 SVGAGI. This CDR3 has 13 amino acids. CDR3 sequence (DNA): TGTGCCAGCAGTCTACAGGGGGACACTGAAGCTTTCTTT. It yields the protein CASSLQGDTEAFF.

V is TRBV7-9 and J is TRBJ1-4, with 9 bases aligning to TRBD1. Trimming cost V 5 bases and J 4 bases; bases outside gene matches: 2. Looked up from germline, CDR1 is SEHNR and CDR2 is FQNEAQ (reference sequence). The CDR3 has 14 residues. Here the CDR3 reads CASSPGQGNEKLFF. In DNA form, the CDR3 reads TGTGCCAGCAGCCCGGGACAGGGTAATGAAAAACTGTTTTTT.

This sequence joins TRBV19 and TRBJ1-1; D is ambiguous. Looked up from germline, CDR1 is LNHDA and CDR2 is SQIVND (reference sequence). The CDR3 extends over 13 amino acids. V was cut by 5 bases and J by 1 base, with 8 bases left in between. The CDR3 here is CASSDTANTEAFF. DNA of the CDR3: TGTGCCAGTAGTGACACCGCGAACACTGAAGCTTTCTTT.

The chain carries TRBV2 and TRBJ2-7; possible D gene TRBD1, 5 bases. Trimming shortened V by 6 bases and J by 2 bases, and 5 bases separated the two germline ends. CDR3 length: 11 amino acids. Germline lookup yields CDR1 SNHLY and CDR2 FYNNEI. The CDR3 sequence: CASSRAYEQYF. CDR3 coding DNA: TGTGCCAGCAGCAGGGCCTACGAGCAGTACTTC.

This chain joins TRBV27 and TRBJ1-6, with D unresolved. The CDR3 is 12 residues long. Germline values: CDR1 MNHEY, CDR2 SMNVEV (reference sequence). The germline V and J ends were trimmed by 8 bases and 9 bases, with 11 bases remaining between them. The CDR3 region is CASPVGSSPLHF. The CDR3 region has the DNA TGTGCCAGCCCGGTGGGGAGTTCACCCCTCCACTTT.